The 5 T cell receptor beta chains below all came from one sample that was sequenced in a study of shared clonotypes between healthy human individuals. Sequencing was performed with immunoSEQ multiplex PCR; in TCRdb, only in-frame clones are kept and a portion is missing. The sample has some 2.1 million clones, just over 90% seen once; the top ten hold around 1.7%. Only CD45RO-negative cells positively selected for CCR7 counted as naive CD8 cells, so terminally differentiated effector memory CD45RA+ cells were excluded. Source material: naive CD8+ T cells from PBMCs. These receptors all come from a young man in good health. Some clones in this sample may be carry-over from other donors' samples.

The CDR3 reads CASSQMPYEQYF. The CDR3 DNA reads as TGCGCCAGCAGCCAAATGCCCTACGAGCAGTACTTC. The chain combines TRBV4-1 with TRBJ2-7; no clear D. Trimming took 2 bases from V and 2 from J, leaving 4 bases between them. Per the germline V gene, CDR1 is MGHRA and CDR2 is YSYEKL. The CDR3 extends over 12 amino acids.

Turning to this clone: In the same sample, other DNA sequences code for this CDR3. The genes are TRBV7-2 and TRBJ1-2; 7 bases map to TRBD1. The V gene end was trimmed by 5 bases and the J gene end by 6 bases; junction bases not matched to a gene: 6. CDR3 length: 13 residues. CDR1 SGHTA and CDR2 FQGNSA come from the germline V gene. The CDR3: CASSPRQGDGYTF. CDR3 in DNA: TGTGCCAGCAGCCCCCGGCAGGGGGATGGCTACACCTTC. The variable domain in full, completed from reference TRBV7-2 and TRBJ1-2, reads GAGVSQSPSNKVTEKGKDVELRCDPISGHTALYWYRQSLGQGLEFLIYFQGNSAPDKSGLPSDRFSAERTGGSVSTLTIQRTQQEDSAVYLCASSPRQGDGYTFGSGTRLTVV.

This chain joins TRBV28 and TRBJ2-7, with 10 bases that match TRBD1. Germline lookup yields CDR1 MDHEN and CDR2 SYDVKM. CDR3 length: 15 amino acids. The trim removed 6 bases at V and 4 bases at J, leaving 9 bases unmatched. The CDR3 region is CASSLRQGASYEQYF. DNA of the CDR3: TGTGCCAGCAGCCTACGACAGGGGGCTAGTTACGAGCAGTACTTC.

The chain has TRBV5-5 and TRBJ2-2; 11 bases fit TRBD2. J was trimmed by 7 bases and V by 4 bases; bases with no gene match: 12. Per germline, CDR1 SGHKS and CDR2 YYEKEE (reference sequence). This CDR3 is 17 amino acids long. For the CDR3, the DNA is TGTGCCAGCAGCAGCCTCAGTCTAGCGGGAGGTGACGGGGAGCTGTTTTTT. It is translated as CASSSLSLAGGDGELFF.

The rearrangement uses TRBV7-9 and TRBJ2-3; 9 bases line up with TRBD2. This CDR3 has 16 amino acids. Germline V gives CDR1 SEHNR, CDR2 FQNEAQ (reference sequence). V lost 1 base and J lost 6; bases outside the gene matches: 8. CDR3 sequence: CASSLGLADSGDTQYF. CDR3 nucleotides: TGTGCCAGCAGCTTAGGACTAGCGGACTCCGGTGATACGCAGTATTTT.